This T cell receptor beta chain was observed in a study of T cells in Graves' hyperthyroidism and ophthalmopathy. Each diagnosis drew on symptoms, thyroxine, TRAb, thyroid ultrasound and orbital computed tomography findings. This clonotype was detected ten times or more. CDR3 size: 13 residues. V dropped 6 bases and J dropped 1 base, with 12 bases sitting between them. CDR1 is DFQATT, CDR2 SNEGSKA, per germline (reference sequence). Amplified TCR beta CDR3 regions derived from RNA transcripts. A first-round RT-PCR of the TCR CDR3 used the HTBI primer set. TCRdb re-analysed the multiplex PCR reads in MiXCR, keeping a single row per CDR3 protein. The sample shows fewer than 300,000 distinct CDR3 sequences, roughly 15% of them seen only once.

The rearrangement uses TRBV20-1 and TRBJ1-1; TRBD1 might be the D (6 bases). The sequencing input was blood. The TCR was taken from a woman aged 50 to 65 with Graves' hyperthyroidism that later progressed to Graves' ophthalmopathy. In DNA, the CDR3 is TGCAGTGCCAGGACAGAATGGAACACTGAAGCTTTCTTT. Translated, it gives CSARTEWNTEAFF.